The text below deals with one T cell receptor beta chain. A J-beta primer mix and a sample-barcoded 5' primer were used in a second PCR of about 7 to 12 cycles. MiXCR was run by TCRdb on the 5' RACE reads, yielding one entry per CDR3 protein. Among 1.2 million to 1.5 million distinct CDR3 sequences listed, 59% were seen once. Germline V gene lookup returns CDR1 MNHEY and CDR2 SVGEGT. Trimming removed 7 bases from V and 4 bases from J, with 14 bases in between. This CDR3 spans 14 amino acids. The data are from a study of blood T cells in healthy people across ages. The sequencing input was blood. The J gene is TRBJ1-5, the V gene TRBV6-2 or TRBV6-3; D might be TRBD1 (6 bases). This TCR derives from a man aged 18 to 35 in good health. The CDR3 bases are TGTGCCAGCAATCCCGGACAGCATAATCAGCCCCAGCATTTT. Translation gives CASNPGQHNQPQHF.